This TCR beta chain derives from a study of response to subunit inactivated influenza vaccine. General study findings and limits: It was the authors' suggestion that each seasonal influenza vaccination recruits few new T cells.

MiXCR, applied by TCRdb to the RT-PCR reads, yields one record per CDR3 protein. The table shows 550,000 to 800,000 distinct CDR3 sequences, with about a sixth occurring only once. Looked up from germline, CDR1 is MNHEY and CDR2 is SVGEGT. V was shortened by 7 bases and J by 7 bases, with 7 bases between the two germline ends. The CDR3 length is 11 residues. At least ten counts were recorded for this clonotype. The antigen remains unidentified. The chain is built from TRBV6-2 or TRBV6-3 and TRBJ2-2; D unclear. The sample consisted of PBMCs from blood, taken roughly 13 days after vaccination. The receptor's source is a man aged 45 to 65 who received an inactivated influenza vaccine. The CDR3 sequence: CASTLNGELFF. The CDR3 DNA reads TGTGCCAGCACGCTAAACGGGGAGCTGTTTTTT.